Below are 7 T cell receptor beta chains sequenced from a single sample in a study of T cells in pancreatic ductal adenocarcinoma. The selected patients with pancreatic ductal adenocarcinoma had surgery but no neoadjuvant therapy. Profiled with immunoSEQ multiplex PCR; TCRdb holds only in-frame clones, not every one. The table has 2,500 to 3,000 clones, nearly 75% seen once; the top ten hold 11% to 15%. Sequences were obtained from pancreatic tumor tissue. These receptor sequences come from a human donor with pancreatic ductal adenocarcinoma.

The gene calls are TRBV11-1 and TRBJ2-7; 8 nucleotides align to TRBD2. The CDR3 runs 15 residues. The germline CDR1 and CDR2 sequences are SGHAT and FQDESV (reference sequence). Trimming cost V 0 bases and J 2 bases; bases outside gene matches: 3. CDR3 nucleotides: TGTGCCAGCAGCTTAGCGCGGGGGGATCCCTACGAGCAGTACTTC. Protein sequence: CASSLARGDPYEQYF.

The chain combines TRBV30 with TRBJ2-7, with TRBD2 identical over 7 bases. Germline loops: CDR1 GTSNPN, CDR2 SVGIG (reference sequence). Trimming removed 2 bases from V and 0 bases from J; junction bases left unmatched: 4. The CDR3 has 14 residues. The CDR3 here is CAWSRGLISYEQYF. The CDR3 nucleotides are TGTGCCTGGAGTAGGGGACTAATCTCCTACGAGCAGTACTTC.

CDR3 protein: CASSLVHTEAFF. The DNA for the CDR3 is TGTGCCAGCAGCTTAGTTCACACTGAAGCTTTCTTT. The J gene is TRBJ1-1, the V gene TRBV7-9; D is unresolved. Germline assignment: CDR1 SEHNR and CDR2 FQNEAQ (reference sequence). This CDR3 is 12 amino acids long. With 1 base removed from V and 3 bases from J, the gap between germline ends came to 3 bases. The whole variable domain, filled in from reference TRBV7-9 and TRBJ1-1, reads DTGVSQNPRHKITKRGQNVTFRCDPISEHNRLYWYRQTLGQGPEFLTYFQNEAQLEKSRLLSDRFSAERPKGSFSTLEIQRTEQGDSAMYLCASSLVHTEAFFGQGTRLTVV.

The chain has TRBV7-2 and TRBJ1-1, with D possibly matching TRBD1 (5 bases). Germline V lookup: CDR1 SGHTA, CDR2 FQGNSA. This CDR3 is built from 13 residues. V was pared by 1 base and J by 10 bases, with 13 bases between. The CDR3 protein is CASSLEGRAGAFF. The CDR3 DNA reads as TGTGCCAGCAGCTTAGAAGGCAGGGCGGGAGCTTTCTTT.

A few counts support this clone. V and J are TRBV6-4 and TRBJ2-7, with D perhaps TRBD1 or TRBD2 (5 bases each). The V gene lost 3 bases and the J gene lost 6 bases, with 12 bases spanning the gap. The germline gives CDR1 MRHNA, CDR2 SNTAGT. CDR3 length: 13 residues. The CDR3 sequence: CASSESGAGEQYF. The CDR3, as DNA: TGTGCCAGCAGTGAGTCCGGGGCAGGCGAGCAGTACTTC.

The CDR3 nucleotides read TGTGCCAGTAGTATGACGGACTTCAAAGAGACCCAGTACTTC. It encodes CASSMTDFKETQYF. J is TRBJ2-5 and V is TRBV19, with TRBD2 as a possible D gene (5 bases). V was pared by 3 bases and J by 3 bases, with 11 bases between. The CDR3 is 14 residues long. Germline values: CDR1 LNHDA, CDR2 SQIVND (reference sequence).

V usage is TRBV20-1 and J usage is TRBJ1-2, with no clear D. This CDR3 has 10 amino acids. Trimming left V 4 bases short and J 3 bases short, with 3 bases between. CDR1 is DFQATT, CDR2 SNEGSKA, per germline (reference sequence). CDR3 amino acids: CSAIYYGYTF. The CDR3 DNA follows: TGCAGTGCTATCTACTATGGCTACACCTTC.